This T cell receptor beta chain appears in the sequencing data of a study of blood T cell repertoires in COVID-19. Turning to the study itself: The analysed material was cDNA or gDNA that came from T cells, B-cell-depleted T cells, or PBMCs.

This clone turned up a few times. In the original analysis: Reference gene primer amplification gave estimated nucleated cell counts. Clones were sequenced by immunoSEQ multiplex PCR, and TCRdb holds only the in-frame ones, with some missing. That table is the source of V, J and clone size, and D and trimming were worked out from the DNA. The profile covers fewer than 250,000 clones, with over 75% appearing a single time and approximately 9.6% taken by the ten largest. The age range of participants was about 18 to 89 years, with residence in fewer than 25 US areas. Cohorts were based on clinical histories the participants reported. Germline CDR1 LGHDT, CDR2 YNNKEL (reference sequence). This CDR3 has 14 amino acids. With 3 bases removed from V and 2 bases from J, the gap between germline ends came to 8 bases.

The V gene is TRBV3-1 (or the pseudogene TRBV3-2), the J gene TRBJ2-1; D perhaps matches TRBD1 (5 bases). This TCR was recovered from a woman in her forties or fifties with acute COVID-19. Sequenced input: PBMCs or T cells enriched from blood (not recorded which). DNA for the CDR3: TGTGCCAGCAGCCAGAGACAGACCTACAATGAGCAGTTCTTC. Translated, it gives CASSQRQTYNEQFF.